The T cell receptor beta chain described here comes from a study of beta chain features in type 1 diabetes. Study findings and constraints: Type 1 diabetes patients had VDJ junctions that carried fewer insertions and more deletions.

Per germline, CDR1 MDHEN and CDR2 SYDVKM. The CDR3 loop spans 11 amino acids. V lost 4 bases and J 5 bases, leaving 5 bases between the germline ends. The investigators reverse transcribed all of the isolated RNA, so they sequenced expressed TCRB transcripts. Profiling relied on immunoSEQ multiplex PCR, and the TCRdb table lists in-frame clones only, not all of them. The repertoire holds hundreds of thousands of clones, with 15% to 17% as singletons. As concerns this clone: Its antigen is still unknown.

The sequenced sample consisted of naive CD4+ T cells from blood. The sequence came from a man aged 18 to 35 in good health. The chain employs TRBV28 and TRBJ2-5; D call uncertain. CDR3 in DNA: TGTGCCAGCAGTTCCCCGGAGACCCAGTACTTC. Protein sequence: CASSSPETQYF. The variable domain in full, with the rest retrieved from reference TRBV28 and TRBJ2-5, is DVKVTQSSRYLVKRTGEKVFLECVQDMDHENMFWYRQDPGLGLRLIYFSYDVKMKEKGDIPEGYSVSREKKERFSLILESASTNQTSMYLCASSSPETQYFGPGTRLLVL.